This TCR beta chain was captured in a study of memory CD4+ T cells and cytomegalovirus serostatus. Study-wide findings and caveats: The CMV-associated TCR signature appears largely within the CD4+ memory repertoire.

Germline values: CDR1 MNHNS, CDR2 SASEGT. The CDR3 has 14 amino acids. V was pared by 7 bases and J by 2 bases, with 11 bases between. Measured with immunoSEQ multiplex PCR; TCRdb has only the in-frame clones, and not every one. In the table there are over 45,000 clones, under 90% of which are singletons. As concerns this clone: Its antigen is undetermined.

The sort gate was single viable CD3+CD4+CD8-CD45RO+ cells for memory CD4+ T cells. This rearrangement joins TRBV6-1 to TRBJ1-4, with D uncertain. The sequence was collected from an adult in good health and CMV-seronegative. Some clones in this sample may be carry-over from other donors' samples. The specimen was memory CD4+ T cells from blood. The CDR3 loop reads CASKRAGTNEKLFF. The CDR3 nucleotides are TGTGCCAGCAAGAGGGCCGGGACTAATGAAAAACTGTTTTTT.